This is a list of T cell receptor beta chains from one sample in a study of Graves' ophthalmopathy and Graves' hyperthyroidism. MiXCR, run by TCRdb on the multiplex PCR reads, gives a single entry per CDR3 protein. Of 660,000 or so distinct CDR3 sequences in the sample, under 50% were seen once. The sample comprised peripheral blood. The receptors here all came from an adult man with Graves' ophthalmopathy. Each CDR3 is given with its conserved first and last residue. D genes are given only for firm matches. Clone size is given for some rows only: seen once, a few or many times, or a class if the clone is expanded.

TRBV10-3,TRBD1,many,TRBJ1-5,CATAQGPTWPQHF,TGTGCCACTGCACAGGGGCCTACTTGGCCCCAGCATTTT
TRBV7-6,-,many,TRBJ2-2,CASSLVASGAGGELFF,TGTGCCAGCAGCTTAGTAGCGTCAGGAGCTGGCGGGGAGCTGTTTTTT
TRBV6-5,TRBD1,few,TRBJ1-2,CASSASGGSYGYTF,TGTGCCAGCAGTGCTTCAGGGGGCAGCTATGGCTACACCTTC
TRBV24-1,TRBD2,many,TRBJ2-5,CATSDQTSGAYQETQYF,TGTGCCACCAGTGACCAAACTAGCGGGGCATACCAAGAGACCCAGTACTTC
TRBV30,-,few,TRBJ1-2,CAWSEDGSYTF,TGTGCCTGGAGTGAGGACGGTAGCTACACCTTC
TRBV7-9,-,-,TRBJ1-5,CASTLGGLEHF,TGTGCCAGCACCTTAGGGGGGCTCGAGCATTTT
TRBV15,-,many,TRBJ1-1,CATRRTADTEAFF,TGTGCCACCAGGAGGACGGCGGACACTGAAGCTTTCTTT
TRBV7-6,-,-,TRBJ2-7,CASSLTDSYGQYF,TGTGCCAGCAGCTTAACGGACTCCTACGGGCAGTACTTC
TRBV27,-,-,TRBJ1-1,CASRRGRNTEAFF,TGTGCCAGTAGGAGGGGTAGGAACACTGAAGCTTTCTTT
TRBV5-1,TRBD1,-,TRBJ1-2,CASSSNRDRASYGYTF,TGCGCCAGCAGCTCCAACCGGGACAGAGCTAGCTATGGCTACACCTTC
TRBV7-6,TRBD1,many,TRBJ1-6,CASSPGQGLPPLHF,TGTGCCAGCAGTCCGGGACAGGGGTTACCACCCCTCCACTTT
TRBV19,-,-,TRBJ2-5,CASRYPQGRGEETQYF,TGTGCCAGTAGATATCCCCAGGGAAGGGGAGAAGAGACCCAGTACTTC
TRBV5-1,TRBD1,few,TRBJ1-3,CASKLGQGDGNTIYF,TGCGCCAGCAAGCTTGGACAGGGCGATGGAAACACCATATATTTT
TRBV24-1,TRBD1,many,TRBJ2-5,CATSDTGQGLQETQYF,TGTGCCACCAGTGACACCGGACAGGGCCTCCAAGAGACCCAGTACTTC
TRBV5-6,-,many,TRBJ2-5,CASSLGPDGIQETQYF,TGTGCCAGCAGCTTGGGACCGGATGGCATCCAAGAGACCCAGTACTTC
TRBV7-8,-,many,TRBJ2-7,CASSPTGLSYEQYF,TGTGCCAGCAGCCCCACAGGTCTCTCCTACGAGCAGTACTTC